The next 25 T cell receptor beta chains were all read from a single sample in a study of T-cell reconstitution after alpha-beta-depleted transplantation in children. Unique molecular identifiers were used in preparing the TCRbeta library. TCRdb re-called the PCR reads through MiXCR, storing one row per CDR3 protein. The sample lists over 150,000 distinct CDR3 sequences; 6% to 7% were seen once. The source material was PBMCs from the stem cell graft donor, sampled from the stem cell graft. Source of these receptors: a human donor who donated a stem cell graft to a child with Wiskott-Aldrich syndrome.

This clonotype was seen a handful of times. The chain combines TRBV5-1 with TRBJ2-1; no clear D gene. The germline V gene encodes CDR1 SGHRS and CDR2 YFSETQ. Trimming removed 4 bases at V and 6 bases at J, with 11 bases between. The CDR3 contains 13 residues. The CDR3 nucleotides read TGCGCCAGCAGCCCCCCTGTACCCAATGAGCAGTTCTTC. Its protein product is CASSPPVPNEQFF.

There are many counts of this clonotype. The rearrangement uses TRBV18 and TRBJ2-2, with D perhaps matching TRBD2 (5 bases). Looked up from germline, CDR1 is KGHSH and CDR2 is LQKENI. There are 15 residues in the CDR3. Deletions cut 4 bases from V and 0 bases from J, with 9 bases between. This CDR3 reads CASSRSGSNTGELFF. The CDR3 DNA reads as TGTGCCAGCTCACGATCGGGGTCGAACACCGGGGAGCTGTTTTTT.

The rearrangement links TRBV5-1 to TRBJ2-7, with D perhaps TRBD2 (6 bases). The germline V gene has CDR1 SGHRS and CDR2 YFSETQ. The CDR3 covers 14 residues. The V and J ends lost 2 bases and 2 bases respectively, with 11 bases between them. This CDR3 reads CASSFSAGTYEQYF. The CDR3 nucleotides are TGCGCCAGCAGCTTTTCCGCGGGGACCTACGAGCAGTACTTC.

This clonotype appeared many times. The chain recombines TRBV12-3 or TRBV12-4 with TRBJ2-2; D possibly corresponds to TRBD2 (7 bases). The CDR3 is 16 amino acids. Trimming pared 5 bases from V and 3 bases from J, leaving 16 bases between. The CDR3 is CASSGRGEAYTGELFF. Written as DNA, the CDR3 is TGTGCCAGCAGTGGGAGGGGGGAGGCCTACACCGGGGAGCTGTTTTTT.

This clonotype was seen more than once but under ten times. This rearrangement joins TRBV5-6 to TRBJ2-2; no reliable D call. There are 14 residues in the CDR3. Trimming stripped 0 bases from V and 4 bases from J, with 7 bases between. Germline lookup yields CDR1 SGHDT and CDR2 YYEEEE. The CDR3 DNA follows: TGTGCCAGCAGCTTGGGGTCTATCACCGGGGAGCTGTTTTTT. Translation: CASSLGSITGELFF.

This clonotype was observed at least ten times. The chain employs TRBV5-5 and TRBJ1-6; TRBD1 matches at 7 bases. The CDR3 sequence is 16 residues long. V lost 3 bases and J lost 5; bases outside the gene matches: 8. Germline values: CDR1 SGHKS, CDR2 YYEKEE (reference sequence). CDR3 region: CASSSYRGVHNSPLHF. CDR3 sequence (DNA): TGTGCCAGCAGCTCCTACAGGGGCGTACATAATTCACCCCTCCACTTT.

A remark on this clonotype: Compared with germline, one end of the junction differs, possibly owing to a read error. V and J are TRBV19 and TRBJ2-6; 8 bases match TRBD1. The CDR3 totals 17 residues. Germline V gene data show CDR1 as LNHDA and CDR2 as SQIVND (reference sequence). The CDR3: CASSARQGRTGADVLTF. CDR3 coding DNA: TGTGCCAGTAGTGCACGACAGGGGCGAACCGGGGCCGACGTCCTGACTTTC.

This clonotype was recorded many times. The chain recombines TRBV29-1 with TRBJ2-2, with D perhaps given as TRBD1 or TRBD2 (7 bases each). CDR1 is SQVTM and CDR2 is ANQGSEA in the germline V gene. V lost 4 bases, J lost 0 bases, and 15 bases lay in between. This CDR3 is 16 amino acids long. In nucleotides, the CDR3 is TGCAGCGTTGGTGGCAGGGGGAGGGCGAACACCGGGGAGCTGTTTTTT. Translated, it gives CSVGGRGRANTGELFF.

As regards this clonotype: Given a much more abundant clone one base away, this may be a read error. This chain links TRBV3-1 with TRBJ2-7; 7 bases are a match to TRBD1. The V gene's germline CDR1 is LGHDT and CDR2 YNNKEL (reference sequence). The ends lost 5 bases at V and 7 bases at J; junction bases unmatched: 8. The CDR3 is 13 residues long. The CDR3, as DNA: TGTGCCAGCAGCTGGGACAGTCAAAGGGAGCAGTACTTC. It yields the protein CASSWDSQREQYF.

Concerning this clonotype: Relative to the germline gene, one junction end is altered; a read error may explain this. V usage is TRBV24-1 and J usage is TRBJ2-5; D may be TRBD2 (5 bases). This CDR3 has 14 residues. Per the germline V gene, CDR1 is KGHDR and CDR2 is SFDVKD. CDR3 DNA sequence: TGTGCCACCAGTCCGGGGTCCTTCTGGGAGACCCAGCACTTC. Translation: CATSPGSFWETQHF.

The rearrangement joins TRBV20-1 to TRBJ1-5; D may be TRBD1 (6 bases). Germline lookup yields CDR1 DFQATT and CDR2 SNEGSKA (reference sequence). CDR3 length equals 12 residues. Trimming cost V 6 bases and J 4 bases, with 10 bases left between them. CDR3 sequence (DNA): TGCAGTGCCGACAGGACAAATCAGCCCCAGCATTTT. This translates into CSADRTNQPQHF.

The table lists this clonotype with many counts. The chain combines TRBV20-1 with TRBJ2-1, with D hard to call. The V gene lost 0 bases and the J gene lost 6 bases, with 12 bases spanning the gap. Germline V CDR1 and CDR2: DFQATT, SNEGSKA (reference sequence). The CDR3 has 14 residues. The CDR3 region is CSARDPLAANEQFF. The DNA for the CDR3 is TGCAGTGCTAGAGATCCTCTGGCGGCCAATGAGCAGTTCTTC.

V gene TRBV5-5 combines with J gene TRBJ1-1; unclear D gene. The CDR3 contains 17 residues. CDR1 is SGHKS, CDR2 YYEKEE, per germline (reference sequence). V was clipped by 0 bases and J by 3 bases, with 18 bases between them. The CDR3 nucleotides are TGTGCCAGCAGCTTGGCTGGCGCCTCATGGGTGGACACTGAAGCTTTCTTT. As protein: CASSLAGASWVDTEAFF.

This clonotype was recorded many times. The chain has TRBV5-1 and TRBJ2-1; TRBD2 agrees at 12 bases. V trimming: 5 bases; J trimming: 4 bases; junction bases outside the gene matches: 4. Germline CDR1 SGHRS, CDR2 YFSETQ. The CDR3 contains 15 residues. CDR3 region: CASSPTSGSYNEQFF. For the CDR3, the DNA is TGCGCCAGCAGTCCGACTAGCGGGAGTTACAATGAGCAGTTCTTC.

This clonotype has ten or more counts. The chain combines TRBV5-1 with TRBJ2-3; TRBD1 might be the D (5 bases). The CDR3 spans 14 residues. The germline CDR1 and CDR2 sequences are SGHRS and YFSETQ. The germline V and J ends were trimmed by 4 bases and 5 bases, with 14 bases remaining between them. CDR3 DNA: TGCGCCAGCAGCGTGGACACAGCTGGAGATACGCAGTATTTT. Amino acid sequence: CASSVDTAGDTQYF.

Of note for this clonotype: A read error is possible here, since a much larger clone lies one base away. The chain links TRBV3-1 to TRBJ2-7, with 10 nucleotides matching TRBD2. Losses at the gene ends were 7 bases for V and 5 bases for J; bases not matched to a gene: 17. From germline, CDR1 is LGHDT and CDR2 YNNKEL (reference sequence). The CDR3 loop spans 17 amino acids. This CDR3 reads CASTLMASGSPIHEQYF. Written as DNA, the CDR3 is TGTGCCAGCACCCTTATGGCTAGCGGGAGTCCCATCCACGAGCAGTACTTC.

This clonotype was observed at least ten times. V usage is TRBV10-3 and J usage is TRBJ2-3, with 7 bases lining up with TRBD2. The CDR3 is 12 residues long. V lost 10 bases, J lost 10 bases, and 11 bases stayed unmatched. The germline V gene encodes CDR1 ENHRY and CDR2 SYGVKD. CDR3 bases: TGTGCCACCCGGGGGGTGGAGGACGCGCAGTATTTT. The encoded protein is CATRGVEDAQYF.

This clonotype was observed many times. V gene TRBV5-1 combines with J gene TRBJ2-1, with 8 bases matching TRBD2. The CDR3 covers 15 residues. Trimming removed 1 base from V and 5 bases from J; junction bases left unmatched: 5. Germline CDR1 and CDR2: SGHRS and YFSETQ. The DNA of the CDR3 is TGCGCCAGCAGCTTGAATGGACTAGCTCACAATGAGCAGTTCTTC. It codes for CASSLNGLAHNEQFF. The whole variable domain, filled in from reference TRBV5-1 and TRBJ2-1, reads KAGVTQTPRYLIKTRGQQVTLSCSPISGHRSVSWYQQTPGQGLQFLFEYFSETQRNKGNFPGRFSGRQFSNSRSEMNVSTLELGDSALYLCASSLNGLAHNEQFFGPGTRLTVL.

This sequence joins TRBV4-1 and TRBJ1-5; 7 positions agree with TRBD1. Trimming took 1 base from V and 5 from J; bases not matched to a gene: 5. This CDR3 has 15 amino acids. Germline assignment: CDR1 MGHRA and CDR2 YSYEKL. CDR3 region: CASSQAGQADQPQHF. CDR3 nucleotide sequence: TGCGCCAGCAGCCAAGCCGGACAGGCTGATCAGCCCCAGCATTTT.

This clonotype was recorded many times. This chain links TRBV20-1 with TRBJ2-7; D might be TRBD1 (5 bases). Germline lookup yields CDR1 DFQATT and CDR2 SNEGSKA (reference sequence). With 0 bases removed from V and 2 bases from J, the gap between germline ends came to 14 bases. The CDR3 runs to 15 residues. CDR3 DNA: TGCAGTGCTAGAGATCTCCAGGGCACCACCTACGAGCAGTACTTC. Its translation is CSARDLQGTTYEQYF.

This clonotype was seen many times. The chain couples TRBV12-3 or TRBV12-4 to TRBJ2-6, with 7 positions matching TRBD2. The length of the CDR3 is 16 residues. Losses at the gene ends were 6 bases for V and 1 base for J; bases not matched to a gene: 6. This chain's CDR3 is CASSLLGGSGANVLTF. Written as DNA, the CDR3 is TGTGCCAGCAGCCTTCTGGGGGGGTCTGGGGCCAACGTCCTGACTTTC.

This clonotype has only a few counts. This chain links TRBV19 with TRBJ1-5, with D tentatively TRBD1 (5 bases). V was pared by 3 bases and J by 2 bases, with 14 bases between. Looked up from germline, CDR1 is LNHDA and CDR2 is SQIVND (reference sequence). The CDR3 sequence is 16 residues long. CDR3 DNA: TGTGCCAGTAGTATTCGGTCAGGGCCGGGCAATCAGCCCCAGCATTTT. Protein sequence: CASSIRSGPGNQPQHF.

In its sample, this clonotype was seen many times. The chain has TRBV12-3 or TRBV12-4 and TRBJ2-3; the D gene could be TRBD1 or TRBD2 (6 bases each). This CDR3 spans 14 amino acids. The ends were cut back, 6 bases at V and 0 bases at J, with 10 bases in the middle. The CDR3 region is CASRQGLSTDTQYF. In DNA, the CDR3 is TGTGCCAGCAGACAGGGACTTAGCACAGATACGCAGTATTTT.

This clonotype showed up many times. The chain uses TRBV7-9 and TRBJ2-1; 10 nucleotides agree with TRBD2. This CDR3 contains 18 residues. Trimming removed 1 base from V and 4 bases from J; junction bases left unmatched: 10. CDR1 and CDR2 from the germline V gene are SEHNR and FQNEAQ (reference sequence). The CDR3 DNA follows: TGTGCCAGCAGCTTAGTGGCAAGGGCTAGCGGGGGATACAATGAGCAGTTCTTC. Residues: CASSLVARASGGYNEQFF. Complete variable domain (other parts from reference TRBV7-9 and TRBJ2-1): DTGVSQNPRHKITKRGQNVTFRCDPISEHNRLYWYRQTLGQGPEFLTYFQNEAQLEKSRLLSDRFSAERPKGSFSTLEIQRTEQGDSAMYLCASSLVARASGGYNEQFFGPGTRLTVL.

The V call is TRBV5-1, the J call TRBJ2-7; 7 bases map to TRBD1. The CDR3 extends over 14 amino acids. Looked up from germline, CDR1 is SGHRS and CDR2 is YFSETQ. Trimming cost V 5 bases and J 3 bases; bases outside gene matches: 8. The CDR3 coding sequence is TGCGCCAGCAGTCAGGGGGAATCCTACTACGAGCAGTACTTC. Amino acids: CASSQGESYYEQYF.